This is a list of T cell receptor beta chains from one sample in a study of T-cell reconstitution after alpha-beta-depleted transplantation in children. Using its own MiXCR run on the PCR reads, TCRdb lists one record per CDR3 protein. The sample contains 640,000 or so distinct CDR3 sequences, roughly 17% of which appear only once. The source was PBMCs from the stem cell graft donor, collected from the stem cell graft. Receptors originate from a human donor who donated a stem cell graft to a child with acute myeloid leukemia. The CDR3 runs from the conserved cysteine through the conserved F or W. A D gene is named only where the DNA matches it firmly. Clone size is not always given. Where it is, it says once, few, many or a class for expanded clones.

TRBD1	many	TRBV27	13	TRBJ1-5	CASRGQGGQPQHF	TGTGCCAGCAGAGGACAGGGCGGTCAGCCCCAGCATTTT
TRBD1	NA	TRBV12-3/TRBV12-4	15	TRBJ1-2	CASSKKPGQGNGYTF	TGTGCCAGCAGTAAGAAACCGGGACAGGGGAATGGCTACACCTTC
NA	many	TRBV24-1	12	TRBJ1-2	CATSDFLYGYTF	TGTGCCACCAGTGATTTCTTATATGGCTACACCTTC
TRBD1	NA	TRBV2	16	TRBJ1-4	CASSEVEAGGGEKLFF	TGTGCCAGCAGTGAAGTGGAGGCAGGGGGCGGCGAAAAACTGTTTTTT
TRBD1	few	TRBV27	16	TRBJ2-1	CASSVPRTGAYNEQFF	TGTGCCAGCAGTGTCCCCCGGACAGGGGCCTACAATGAGCAGTTCTTC
NA	many	TRBV12-3/TRBV12-4	14	TRBJ1-2	CASSFRPLDYGYTF	TGTGCCAGCAGTTTTAGGCCCTTAGACTATGGCTACACCTTC
NA	NA	TRBV10-2	14	TRBJ2-2	CASENPNEGGELFF	TGCGCCAGCGAAAACCCCAACGAGGGCGGGGAGCTGTTTTTT
TRBD1	NA	TRBV5-5	15	TRBJ2-7	CASSLVGQGSHEQYF	TGTGCCAGCAGCTTGGTTGGACAGGGATCCCACGAGCAGTACTTC
NA	many	TRBV20-1	11	TRBJ2-1	CSGLPVREQFF	TGCAGTGGCCTGCCCGTGAGGGAGCAGTTCTTC
NA	few	TRBV5-6	11	TRBJ2-7	CASSGIYEQYF	TGTGCCAGCAGCGGGATCTACGAGCAGTACTTC
NA	many	TRBV20-1	15	TRBJ1-5	CSAGGRDSYNQPQHF	TGCAGTGCTGGGGGCCGAGACAGCTACAATCAGCCCCAGCATTTT
NA	many	TRBV7-2	16	TRBJ2-2	CASSSRGTLNTGELFF	TGTGCCAGCAGCTCAAGGGGGACCTTGAACACCGGGGAGCTGTTTTTT
NA	NA	TRBV7-6	15	TRBJ1-5	CASSDGLGGNQPQHF	TGTGCCAGCAGCGACGGGTTGGGCGGCAATCAGCCCCAGCATTTT
TRBD1	NA	TRBV7-2	16	TRBJ1-5	CASSSETGASNQPQHF	TGTGCCAGCAGCTCGGAAACAGGGGCGAGCAATCAGCCCCAGCATTTT
NA	few	TRBV10-3	14	TRBJ1-3	CAISDGLAGNTIYF	TGTGCCATCAGTGACGGGCTGGCTGGAAACACCATATATTTT
NA	few	TRBV12-3/TRBV12-4	14	TRBJ1-1	CASSFLAGNTEAFF	TGTGCCAGCAGTTTCCTTGCTGGTAACACTGAAGCTTTCTTT
NA	NA	TRBV29-1	13	TRBJ2-7	CSAGHGPAYEQYF	TGCAGCGCCGGACATGGGCCCGCCTACGAGCAGTACTTC
NA	many	TRBV20-1	13	TRBJ1-5	CSASWDTNQPQHF	TGCAGTGCTAGTTGGGACACCAATCAGCCCCAGCATTTT
NA	NA	TRBV20-1	11	TRBJ2-7	CSVISSYEQYF	TGCAGTGTCATATCCTCTTACGAGCAGTACTTC
TRBD1	NA	TRBV5-1	15	TRBJ1-1	CASSLGQGGFTEAFF	TGCGCCAGCAGCTTGGGACAGGGAGGATTCACTGAAGCTTTCTTT
TRBD2	many	TRBV7-2	16	TRBJ2-3	CASSIRGGSGTDTQYF	TGTGCCAGCAGCATCCGGGGGGGAAGCGGCACAGATACGCAGTATTTT
NA	few	TRBV11-2	12	TRBJ2-1	CASSSGATEQFF	TGTGCCAGCAGCTCAGGGGCCACCGAGCAGTTCTTC
NA	NA	TRBV7-8	16	TRBJ1-5	CASSPSRGRNNQPQHF	TGTGCCAGCAGCCCCAGTCGGGGGCGGAACAATCAGCCCCAGCATTTT
NA	NA	TRBV28	13	TRBJ2-1	CASSLLSLREQFF	TGTGCCAGCAGTTTACTATCCCTTCGGGAGCAGTTCTTC
TRBD1	NA	TRBV10-3	13	TRBJ2-1	CAIRGQVYNEQFF	TGTGCCATCAGAGGACAGGTGTACAATGAGCAGTTCTTC
NA	many	TRBV20-1	15	TRBJ1-5	CSASLRGYSNQPQHF	TGCAGTGCTAGCCTACGAGGCTATAGCAATCAGCCCCAGCATTTT
TRBD2	few	TRBV20-1	13	TRBJ2-2	CSAVTSHTGELFF	TGCAGTGCAGTGACTAGCCACACCGGGGAGCTGTTTTTT
TRBD2	few	TRBV5-1	15	TRBJ2-5	CASSSYGGGKETQYF	TGCGCCAGCAGCTCATACGGGGGGGGAAAGGAGACCCAGTACTTC
NA	once	TRBV11-2	16	TRBJ2-2	CASSLVKVVDTGELFF	TGTGCCAGCAGCTTAGTAAAAGTGGTCGACACCGGGGAGCTGTTTTTT
TRBD1	few	TRBV20-1	10	TRBJ1-1	CSAPGTGAFF	TGCAGTGCGCCCGGGACAGGAGCTTTCTTT
TRBD1	many	TRBV7-2	17	TRBJ1-2	CASSQSRTGSVGYGYTF	TGTGCCAGCAGCCAGAGCCGGACAGGCAGTGTGGGCTATGGCTACACCTTC
NA	NA	TRBV29-1	14	TRBJ2-3	CSVEPGQGGDTQYF	TGCAGCGTTGAACCCGGCCAGGGTGGGGATACGCAGTATTTT
NA	many	TRBV5-1	15	TRBJ2-6	CASSSRTDDANVLTF	TGCGCCAGCAGCTCCCGGACGGACGATGCCAACGTCCTGACTTTC
TRBD1	NA	TRBV28	15	TRBJ1-2	CASSLTGGVNYGYTF	TGTGCCAGCAGCCTGACAGGGGGCGTAAACTATGGCTACACCTTC
NA	NA	TRBV7-2	14	TRBJ2-2	CASSFAGLTGELFF	TGTGCCAGCAGCTTTGCAGGGCTCACCGGGGAGCTGTTTTTT
TRBD2	many	TRBV20-1	15	TRBJ2-1	CSAPRTSGDYNEQFF	TGCAGTGCTCCTCGGACTAGCGGGGACTACAATGAGCAGTTCTTC
NA	many	TRBV4-3	17	TRBJ1-3	CASSQDRIHRVGNTIYF	TGCGCCAGCAGCCAAGATCGGATACACAGGGTTGGAAACACCATATATTTT
NA	many	TRBV12-3/TRBV12-4	13	TRBJ1-5	CASSWEAPQPQHF	TGTGCCAGCAGTTGGGAGGCACCTCAGCCCCAGCATTTT
NA	few	TRBV5-5	15	TRBJ1-1	CASSSDTAWITEAFF	TGTGCCAGCAGCTCGGACACGGCCTGGATCACTGAAGCTTTCTTT
NA	many	TRBV29-1	12	TRBJ2-1	CSVGGYTNEQFF	TGCAGCGTTGGCGGCTACACCAATGAGCAGTTCTTC
NA	many	TRBV20-1	12	TRBJ2-5	CSALNSQETQYF	TGCAGTGCCTTAAACAGTCAAGAGACCCAGTACTTC
TRBD1	NA	TRBV12-3/TRBV12-4	16	TRBJ1-2	CASRAPGTVFNYGYTF	TGTGCCAGCAGGGCCCCCGGGACAGTTTTTAACTATGGCTACACCTTC